The 9 T cell receptor beta chains below were found in one sample sequenced in a study of regulatory T cells in long-lasting Graves disease. Time point in this sample: newly diagnosed GD, antithyroid drugs for less than 3 months. The TCR library was made from RNA extracted from PBMCs. Building the TCR beta libraries relied on iRepertoire HTBI primers, and CDR3 regions underwent Arm-PCR. TCRdb re-analysed the multiplex PCR reads in MiXCR, keeping a single row per CDR3 protein. This sample has more than 350,000 distinct CDR3 sequences, with 15% found just once. Another study also made use of these data, one on T cells in Graves' hyperthyroidism and ophthalmopathy.

Source: peripheral blood mononuclear cells (PBMCs), taken at new diagnosis, from a patient treated with antithyroid drugs. Every receptor here comes from a woman in her thirties with Graves disease.

This chain joins TRBV5-1 and TRBJ1-6; 8 bases are shared with TRBD1. Germline lookup yields CDR1 SGHRS and CDR2 YFSETQ. The CDR3 has 13 amino acids. V trimming: 4 bases; J trimming: 10 bases; junction bases outside the gene matches: 4. For the CDR3, the DNA is TGCGCCAGCAGCCCGGACAGGGAATCACCCCTCCACTTT. Protein product: CASSPDRESPLHF. Based on the CDR3 plus reference TRBV5-1 and TRBJ1-6, the full variable domain is KAGVTQTPRYLIKTRGQQVTLSCSPISGHRSVSWYQQTPGQGLQFLFEYFSETQRNKGNFPGRFSGRQFSNSRSEMNVSTLELGDSALYLCASSPDRESPLHFGNGTRLTVT.

This clonotype was detected many times. The rearrangement joins TRBV11-3 to TRBJ1-1; D uncertain. Germline CDR1 is SGHNT and CDR2 is YENEEA. V lost 5 bases and J 2 bases, leaving 15 bases between the germline ends. The CDR3 has 15 residues. As DNA, the CDR3 is TGTGCCAGCAGCCCAACGGGTCCCGGAAACACTGAAGCTTTCTTT. Protein sequence: CASSPTGPGNTEAFF.

V gene TRBV2 combines with J gene TRBJ1-1; possible D gene TRBD1, 5 bases. V lost 6 bases and J 2 bases, leaving 16 bases between the germline ends. CDR1 and CDR2 (germline): SNHLY, FYNNEI. The length of the CDR3 is 15 residues. The CDR3 bases are TGTGCCAGCAGACCGACCCTGACAGCCAACACTGAAGCTTTCTTT. Translation gives CASRPTLTANTEAFF. Full variable domain (remainder filled in from reference TRBV2 and TRBJ1-1): EPEVTQTPSHQVTQMGQEVILRCVPISNHLYFYWYRQILGQKVEFLVSFYNNEISEKSEIFDDQFSVERPDGSNFTLKIRSTKLEDSAMYFCASRPTLTANTEAFFGQGTRLTVV.

The CDR3 nucleotides read TGTGCCAGCAGTGAAGTAAGAGAAAAGACCCAGTACTTC. It encodes CASSEVREKTQYF. The chain carries TRBV2 and TRBJ2-5; D is unclear. The CDR3 is made up of 13 amino acids. The germline V gene has CDR1 SNHLY and CDR2 FYNNEI. Trimming shortened V by 1 base and J by 6 bases, and 9 bases separated the two germline ends.

The chain employs TRBV12-3 or TRBV12-4 and TRBJ2-7; perhaps TRBD1 as D (6 bases). The CDR3 consists of 15 residues. Trimming removed 5 bases at V and 6 bases at J, with 20 bases between. For the CDR3, the DNA is TGTGCCAGCAGTCTCAAAGGGACCCCAGGGGTCGAGCAGTACTTC. Translation gives CASSLKGTPGVEQYF.

This clonotype was counted ten times or more. V usage is TRBV29-1 and J usage is TRBJ1-2; D is ambiguous. This CDR3 has 16 residues. The ends were cut back, 0 bases at V and 0 bases at J, with 14 bases in the middle. The germline V gene has CDR1 SQVTM and CDR2 ANQGSEA. CDR3 sequence: CSVEDRVRTSNYGYTF. The CDR3 coding sequence is TGCAGCGTTGAAGATCGAGTTAGGACTTCTAACTATGGCTACACCTTC.

This clonotype was seen more than once but under ten times. This chain connects TRBV6-5 to TRBJ2-1; perhaps D is TRBD1 or TRBD2 (6 bases each). The CDR3 covers 15 residues. Trimming cost V 2 bases and J 4 bases, with 12 bases left between them. The V gene's germline CDR1 is MNHEY and CDR2 SVGAGI. The CDR3 region has the DNA TGTGCCAGCAGTTACAGGGGGGCCCTATACAATGAGCAGTTCTTC. Translated, it gives CASSYRGALYNEQFF.

This clonotype has only a few counts. This rearrangement joins TRBV13 to TRBJ2-5, with 8 bases matching TRBD2. After removal of 0 bases from V and 5 bases from J, the junction contained 11 bases not matched to a gene. Germline assignment: CDR1 PRHDT and CDR2 FYEKMQ (reference sequence). The CDR3 is 17 amino acids. CDR3 bases: TGTGCCAGCAGCTTAGGCCTGGGAGCGGGAGATACGGAGACCCAGTACTTC. Its translation is CASSLGLGAGDTETQYF.

The chain joins TRBV3-1 to TRBJ1-2; TRBD1 might be the D (6 bases). V dropped 0 bases and J dropped 8 bases, with 19 bases sitting between them. Germline assignment: CDR1 LGHDT and CDR2 YNNKEL (reference sequence). The CDR3 is made up of 16 amino acids. The CDR3 sequence: CASSQELPRGAGGYTF. DNA for the CDR3: TGTGCCAGCAGCCAAGAACTTCCGCGGGGGGCGGGAGGCTACACCTTC.